This TCR beta chain stems from a study of yellow fever vaccine responses in identical twins. Overall study findings and caveats: Vaccine T cell responses of twins reportedly seemed partly convergent and partly personalized.

TCRdb processed the RT-PCR reads anew with MiXCR; each CDR3 protein has one entry. The sample contains under 20,000 distinct CDR3 sequences, approximately 70% of which appear only once. Germline assignment: CDR1 WNHNN and CDR2 SYGVQD (reference sequence). With V trimmed by 8 bases and J by 2 bases, 7 bases remained unmatched. The CDR3 totals 14 residues. Worth noting for this clonotype: Its specificity is unknown.

This sequence was found in a woman aged 18-29 years who received the yellow fever vaccine. The specimen comprised T cells from blood (PBMCs), unsorted or a sorted subset (not recorded which), sampled before or after yellow fever vaccination (not recorded which). The chain is built from TRBV10-1 and TRBJ2-7, with 9 bases fitting TRBD1. CDR3 nucleotides: TGCGCCAGCTCCGGGACAGGGATCCCCTACGAGCAGTACTTC. This gives the protein CASSGTGIPYEQYF.